The 8 T cell receptor beta chains below come from one sample, sequenced in a study of blood T cell repertoires in COVID-19. Method: immunoSEQ multiplex PCR; TCRdb's copy keeps in-frame clones and lacks some. The table shows under 450,000 clones, with approximately 88% occurring only once. The material sequenced was peripheral blood. The receptors originated from a woman aged 50 to 60 with COVID-19, enrolled during active disease.

This chain uses TRBV12-3 or TRBV12-4 with TRBJ1-2, with 10 bases fitting TRBD1. This CDR3 has 13 amino acids. The V gene end was trimmed by 6 bases and the J gene end by 8 bases; junction bases not matched to a gene: 6. The CDR3 nucleotides are TGTGCCAGCAGATGGGGGACAGGGGACGGCTACACCTTC. Amino acids: CASRWGTGDGYTF.

This chain uses TRBV5-6 with TRBJ2-1; tentatively, D is TRBD1 (6 bases). This CDR3 has 14 residues. Germline V CDR1 and CDR2: SGHDT, YYEEEE. Trimming shortened V by 6 bases and J by 2 bases, and 12 bases separated the two germline ends. The DNA of the CDR3 is TGTGCCAGCAACTTACAGGGAACCTACAATGAGCAGTTCTTC. Translation gives CASNLQGTYNEQFF.

This rearrangement joins TRBV24-1 to TRBJ2-7, with 7 positions matching TRBD1. Germline values: CDR1 KGHDR, CDR2 SFDVKD. This CDR3 comprises 13 residues. V trimming: 3 bases; J trimming: 6 bases; junction bases outside the gene matches: 4. The CDR3 coding sequence is TGTGCCACCAGTGATGAGGGGGCAGGCGAGCAGTACTTC. It is translated as CATSDEGAGEQYF.

The chain has TRBV5-1 and TRBJ1-1, with TRBD1 identical over 9 bases. The ends lost 6 bases at V and 1 base at J; junction bases unmatched: 7. This CDR3 spans 15 amino acids. Germline values: CDR1 SGHRS, CDR2 YFSETQ. The CDR3 sequence: CASTLGQGKNTEAFF. In DNA, the CDR3 is TGCGCCAGCACCCTGGGACAGGGTAAGAACACTGAAGCTTTCTTT. Variable domain in full (rest from reference TRBV5-1 and TRBJ1-1): KAGVTQTPRYLIKTRGQQVTLSCSPISGHRSVSWYQQTPGQGLQFLFEYFSETQRNKGNFPGRFSGRQFSNSRSEMNVSTLELGDSALYLCASTLGQGKNTEAFFGQGTRLTVV.

The chain employs TRBV29-1 and TRBJ1-1; TRBD1 aligns across 7 bases. The CDR3 is 12 amino acids. Losses at the gene ends were 6 bases for V and 6 bases for J; bases not matched to a gene: 7. CDR1 is SQVTM and CDR2 is ANQGSEA in the germline V gene. In DNA form, the CDR3 reads TGCAGCGTCTCGGGACAGATTGCTGAAGCTTTCTTT. It yields the protein CSVSGQIAEAFF.

The chain employs TRBV2 and TRBJ1-2; 9 nucleotides line up with TRBD1. This CDR3 spans 14 amino acids. Germline values: CDR1 SNHLY, CDR2 FYNNEI. Trimming at V came to 5 bases and at J to 7 bases, leaving 8 bases not matched to a gene. CDR3 loop: CASSPHRGQFGYTF. The CDR3 DNA follows: TGTGCCAGCAGTCCACACAGGGGGCAGTTTGGCTACACCTTC.

The rearrangement joins TRBV7-9 to TRBJ2-1; 7 bases fit TRBD2. This CDR3 comprises 15 residues. With 5 bases clipped from V and 8 bases from J, the junction kept 12 bases outside the gene matches. Germline V gene sequence: CDR1 SEHNR, CDR2 FQNEAQ (reference sequence). As DNA, the CDR3 is TGTGCCAGCAGCCCCCAGGGACTACGTGATGATGAGCAGTTCTTC. It yields the protein CASSPQGLRDDEQFF.

The CDR3 here is CASSSTGGSGYTF. The CDR3 DNA reads TGTGCCAGTAGTAGCACAGGGGGCTCTGGCTACACCTTC. The gene calls are TRBV19 and TRBJ1-2, with TRBD1 identical over 9 bases. This CDR3 comprises 13 residues. Germline values: CDR1 LNHDA, CDR2 SQIVND (reference sequence). Losses at the gene ends were 4 bases for V and 7 bases for J; bases not matched to a gene: 4.